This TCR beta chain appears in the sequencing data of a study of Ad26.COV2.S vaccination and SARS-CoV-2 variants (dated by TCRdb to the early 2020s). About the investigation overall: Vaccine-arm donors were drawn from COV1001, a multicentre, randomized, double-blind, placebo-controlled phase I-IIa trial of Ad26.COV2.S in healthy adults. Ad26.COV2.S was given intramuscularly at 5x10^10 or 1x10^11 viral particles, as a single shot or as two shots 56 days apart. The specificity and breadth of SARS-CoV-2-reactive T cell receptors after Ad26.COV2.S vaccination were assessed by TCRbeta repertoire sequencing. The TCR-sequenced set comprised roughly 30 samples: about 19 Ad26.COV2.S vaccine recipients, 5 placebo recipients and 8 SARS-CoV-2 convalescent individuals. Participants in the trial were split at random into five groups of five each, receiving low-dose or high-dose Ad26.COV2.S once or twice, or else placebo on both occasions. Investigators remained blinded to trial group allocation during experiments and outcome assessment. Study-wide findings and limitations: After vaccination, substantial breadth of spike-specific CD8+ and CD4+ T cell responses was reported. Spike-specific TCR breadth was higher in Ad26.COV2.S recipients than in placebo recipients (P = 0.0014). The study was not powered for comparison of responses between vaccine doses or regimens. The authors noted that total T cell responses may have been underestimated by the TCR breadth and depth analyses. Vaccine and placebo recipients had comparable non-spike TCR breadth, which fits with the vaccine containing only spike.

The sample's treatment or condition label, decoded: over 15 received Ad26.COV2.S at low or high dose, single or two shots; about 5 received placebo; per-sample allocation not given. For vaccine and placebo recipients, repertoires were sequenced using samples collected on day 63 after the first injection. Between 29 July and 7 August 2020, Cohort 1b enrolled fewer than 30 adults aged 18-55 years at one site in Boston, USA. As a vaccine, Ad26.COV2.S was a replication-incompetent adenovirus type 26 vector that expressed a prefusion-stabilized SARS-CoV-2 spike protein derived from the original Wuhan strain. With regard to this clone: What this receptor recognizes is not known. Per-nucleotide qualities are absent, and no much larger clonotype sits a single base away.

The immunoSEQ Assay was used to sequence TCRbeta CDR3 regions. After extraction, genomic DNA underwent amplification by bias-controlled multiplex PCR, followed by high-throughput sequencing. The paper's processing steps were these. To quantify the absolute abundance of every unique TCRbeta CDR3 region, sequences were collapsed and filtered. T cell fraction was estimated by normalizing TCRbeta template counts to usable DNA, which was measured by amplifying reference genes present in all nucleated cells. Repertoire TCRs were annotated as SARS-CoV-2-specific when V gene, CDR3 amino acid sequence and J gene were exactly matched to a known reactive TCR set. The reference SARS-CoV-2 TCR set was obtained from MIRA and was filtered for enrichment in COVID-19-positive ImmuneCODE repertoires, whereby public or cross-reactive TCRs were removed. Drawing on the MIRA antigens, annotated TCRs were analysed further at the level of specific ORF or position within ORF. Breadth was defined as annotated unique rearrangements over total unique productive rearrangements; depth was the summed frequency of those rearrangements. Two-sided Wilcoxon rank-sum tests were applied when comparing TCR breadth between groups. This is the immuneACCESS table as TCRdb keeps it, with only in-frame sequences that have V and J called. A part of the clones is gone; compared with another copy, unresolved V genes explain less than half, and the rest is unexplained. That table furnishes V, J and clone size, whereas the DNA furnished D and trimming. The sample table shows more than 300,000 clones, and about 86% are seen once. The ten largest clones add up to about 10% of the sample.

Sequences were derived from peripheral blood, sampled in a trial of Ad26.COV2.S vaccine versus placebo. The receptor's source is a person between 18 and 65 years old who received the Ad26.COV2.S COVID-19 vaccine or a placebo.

The DNA sequence reads TGTGCCAGTAGTATAGAGCCGGGACTAGCGGGAGGGCCTCCAGATACGCAGTATTTT. This codes for CASSIEPGLAGGPPDTQYF. Recombination connected TRBV19 to TRBJ2-3; 16 middle bases align to TRBD2. V ends up 0 bases short and J 4 bases short, with an unmatched junction base count of 7. CDR1 and CDR2, per the germline V gene (reference sequence), are LNHDA and SQIVND. The cysteine opens and the phenylalanine closes a CDR3 of 19 amino acids. Just the 57-base CDR3 DNA is kept, in frame starting at base 1.